This record concerns one T cell receptor (beta chain) sequence. Mismatch with germline at one junction end may stem from a read error. In the authors' methods: Counts of nucleated cells, estimated from reference gene primer amplification, were obtained. The table came from immunoSEQ multiplex PCR; TCRdb's copy has only in-frame clones and leaves some out. V, J and clone size were drawn from that table, and D and trimming were deduced from the DNA. The repertoire has about 94,000 clones, roughly 84% of them found once; the top ten carry about 6.3%. This entry belongs to a study of blood T cell repertoires in COVID-19. The wider study: Sites across the United States, Italy and Spain contributed samples from acute and convalescent COVID-19. Sources were T cells, B-cell-depleted T cells, or PBMCs; the material itself was cDNA or gDNA.

CDR3 size: 12 residues. Looked up from germline, CDR1 is SGHDN and CDR2 is FVKESK. Sequencing used peripheral blood. The receptor comes from a man aged 55 to 70 with acute or convalescent COVID-19. The chain joins TRBV14 to TRBJ2-7; D is possibly TRBD1 (6 bases). Here the CDR3 DNA reads TGTGCCAGCAGCCCTAGGGGGTACGTGCAGTACTTC. This sequence encodes CASSPRGYVQYF.